A selection of T cell receptor beta chains follows, all from one sample in a study of T cells in tuberculosis. TCRdb keeps only in-frame clones here, not all; method: immunoSEQ multiplex PCR. The sample yields approximately 59,000 clones, roughly 88% seen once. The sample taken for sequencing was CD1b-GMM tetramer-negative cells sorted from PBMCs. These receptors were obtained from an adult woman with latent tuberculosis. The CDR3 runs from the conserved cysteine through the conserved F or W. Each record gives: J gene, V gene, D gene, CDR3 protein, CDR3 DNA. A D gene is named only where the DNA matches it firmly.

TRBJ2-5 | TRBV7-2 | . | CASSPPGSAETQYF | TGTGCCAGCAGCCCCCCGGGAAGCGCAGAGACCCAGTACTTC
TRBJ2-1 | TRBV9 | . | CASSASGQPHNEQFF | TGTGCCAGCAGCGCCTCGGGACAACCTCACAATGAGCAGTTCTTC
TRBJ2-2 | TRBV6-1 | TRBD1 | CASCPGWQGAGELFF | TGTGCCAGTTGCCCCGGATGGCAGGGGGCCGGGGAGCTGTTTTTT
TRBJ2-3 | TRBV10-3 | TRBD2 | CAISGPGLAGGPSTDTQYF | TGTGCCATCAGTGGGCCGGGACTAGCGGGGGGCCCTAGCACAGATACGCAGTATTTT
TRBJ1-1 | TRBV6-1 | . | CASSYPQNEAFF | TGTGCCAGCTCTTACCCCCAGAATGAAGCTTTCTTT
TRBJ1-4 | TRBV4-2 | . | CAGSLGGTNEKLFF | TGTGCCGGCAGCCTAGGGGGTACTAATGAAAAACTGTTTTTT
TRBJ2-7 | TRBV7-2 | . | CASNFLLGSEQYF | TGTGCCAGCAATTTCCTACTTGGGAGCGAGCAGTACTTC
TRBJ1-1 | TRBV10-3 | TRBD1 | CAISMTGMNTEAFF | TGTGCCATCAGTATGACAGGGATGAACACTGAAGCTTTCTTT
TRBJ1-6 | TRBV2 | TRBD1 | CASSSQGAPSSPLHF | TGTGCCAGCAGTTCTCAGGGGGCCCCTTCTTCACCCCTCCACTTT
TRBJ2-1 | TRBV7-2 | . | CASSLGDNNEQFF | TGTGCCAGCAGCTTAGGGGACAACAATGAGCAGTTCTTC
TRBJ2-7 | TRBV28 | TRBD2 | CASSPVAGRTYEQYF | TGTGCCAGCAGTCCCGTAGCGGGACGGACCTACGAGCAGTACTTC
TRBJ2-7 | TRBV7-9 | . | CASSLGVVPYEQYF | TGTGCCAGCAGCTTAGGCGTAGTACCCTACGAGCAGTACTTC
TRBJ1-1 | TRBV19 | TRBD1 | CASRDSMDTEAFF | TGTGCCAGCCGGGACAGCATGGACACTGAAGCTTTCTTT
TRBJ2-7 | TRBV7-9 | TRBD1 | CASSSRDSVYEQYF | TGTGCCAGCAGCTCCCGGGACAGTGTCTACGAGCAGTACTTC
TRBJ2-5 | TRBV4-3 | TRBD2 | CASSQDSLGLAGGLQETQYF | TGCGCCAGCAGCCAAGATAGTCTGGGACTAGCGGGAGGCCTCCAAGAGACCCAGTACTTC
TRBJ2-7 | TRBV15 | TRBD1 | CATSRPGQGVEEQYF | TGTGCCACCAGCAGACCGGGACAGGGGGTGGAGGAGCAGTACTTC
TRBJ1-2 | TRBV4-3 | TRBD1 | CASSQGQVESYGYTF | TGCGCCAGCAGCCAGGGACAGGTTGAGTCCTATGGCTACACCTTC
TRBJ2-3 | TRBV2 | . | CASSDGRVSTDTQYF | TGTGCCAGCAGTGATGGCAGGGTCAGCACAGATACGCAGTATTTT
TRBJ2-2 | TRBV7-2 | TRBD2 | CASSFKRGGMTGELFF | TGTGCCAGCAGCTTTAAGCGGGGGGGCATGACCGGGGAGCTGTTTTTT